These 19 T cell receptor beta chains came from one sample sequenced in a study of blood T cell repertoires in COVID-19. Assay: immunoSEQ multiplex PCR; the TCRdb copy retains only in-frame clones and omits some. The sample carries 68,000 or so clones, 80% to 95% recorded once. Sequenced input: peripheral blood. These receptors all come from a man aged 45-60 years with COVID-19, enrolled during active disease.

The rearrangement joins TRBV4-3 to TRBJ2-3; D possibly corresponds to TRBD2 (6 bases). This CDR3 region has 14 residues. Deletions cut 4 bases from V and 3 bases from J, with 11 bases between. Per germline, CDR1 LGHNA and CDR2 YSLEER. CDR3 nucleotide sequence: TGCGCCAGCAGCCGCGAGACTAGAACAGATACGCAGTATTTT. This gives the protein CASSRETRTDTQYF.

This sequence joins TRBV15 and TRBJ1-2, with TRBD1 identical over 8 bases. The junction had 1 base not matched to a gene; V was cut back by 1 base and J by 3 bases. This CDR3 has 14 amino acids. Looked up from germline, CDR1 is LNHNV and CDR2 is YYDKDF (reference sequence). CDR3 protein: CATSRGTGYYGYTF. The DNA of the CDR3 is TGTGCCACCAGCAGAGGGACAGGGTACTATGGCTACACCTTC.

The CDR3 here is CASSQPGQFTGELFF. The DNA of the CDR3 is TGCGCCAGCAGCCAACCGGGACAGTTCACCGGGGAGCTGTTTTTT. The V gene is TRBV4-1, the J gene TRBJ2-2, with 7 bases lining up with TRBD1. The CDR3 runs to 15 residues. The germline V gene has CDR1 MGHRA and CDR2 YSYEKL. V shed 2 bases and J 4 bases; nucleotides not matched to a gene: 4.

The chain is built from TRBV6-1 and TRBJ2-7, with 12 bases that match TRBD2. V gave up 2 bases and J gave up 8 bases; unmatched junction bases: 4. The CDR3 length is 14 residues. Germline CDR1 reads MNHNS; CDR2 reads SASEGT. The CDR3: CASSESWTSGKQYF. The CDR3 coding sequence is TGTGCCAGCAGTGAATCCTGGACTAGCGGGAAGCAGTACTTC.

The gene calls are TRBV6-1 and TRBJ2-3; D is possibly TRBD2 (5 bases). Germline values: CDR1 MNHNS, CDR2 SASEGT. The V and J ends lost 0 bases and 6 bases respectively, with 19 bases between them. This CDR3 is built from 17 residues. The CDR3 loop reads CASSEALPRGRGDTQYF. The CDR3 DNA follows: TGTGCCAGCAGTGAAGCGCTTCCTCGAGGCCGAGGGGATACGCAGTATTTT.

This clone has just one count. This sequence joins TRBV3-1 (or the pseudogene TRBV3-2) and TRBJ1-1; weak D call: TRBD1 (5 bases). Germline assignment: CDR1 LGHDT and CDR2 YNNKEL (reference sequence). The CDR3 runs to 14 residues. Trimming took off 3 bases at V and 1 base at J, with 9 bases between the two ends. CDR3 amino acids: CASSQGRRNTEAFF. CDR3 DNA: TGTGCCAGCAGCCAGGGGCGCCGGAACACTGAAGCTTTCTTT.

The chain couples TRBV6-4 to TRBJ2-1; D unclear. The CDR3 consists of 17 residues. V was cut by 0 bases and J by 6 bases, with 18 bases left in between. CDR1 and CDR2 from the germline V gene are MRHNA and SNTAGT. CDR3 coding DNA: TGTGCCAGCAGTGACTCGAACACCCGCCCTAGAGGCAATGAGCAGTTCTTC. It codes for CASSDSNTRPRGNEQFF.

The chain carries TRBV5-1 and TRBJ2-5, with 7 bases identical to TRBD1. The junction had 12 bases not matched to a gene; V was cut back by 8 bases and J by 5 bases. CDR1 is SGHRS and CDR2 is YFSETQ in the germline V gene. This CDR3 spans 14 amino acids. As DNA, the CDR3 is TGCGCCAGTTCGCGACAGGGTGGGGAGGAGACCCAGTACTTC. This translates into CASSRQGGEETQYF.

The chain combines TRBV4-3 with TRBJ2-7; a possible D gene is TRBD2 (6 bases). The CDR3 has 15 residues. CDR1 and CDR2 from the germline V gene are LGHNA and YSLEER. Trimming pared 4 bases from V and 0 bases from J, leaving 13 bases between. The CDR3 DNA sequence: TGCGCCAGCAGCCGGGGACTCTGGAGCTCCTACGAGCAGTACTTC. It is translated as CASSRGLWSSYEQYF.

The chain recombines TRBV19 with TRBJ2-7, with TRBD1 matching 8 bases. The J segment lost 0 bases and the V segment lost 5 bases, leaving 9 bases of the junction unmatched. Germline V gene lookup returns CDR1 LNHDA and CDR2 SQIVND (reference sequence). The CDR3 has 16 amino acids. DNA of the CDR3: TGTGCCAGTAGTCCTAGGACAGGGCGAAGCTCCTACGAGCAGTACTTC. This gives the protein CASSPRTGRSSYEQYF. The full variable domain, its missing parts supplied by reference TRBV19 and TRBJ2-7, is DGGITQSPKYLFRKEGQNVTLSCEQNLNHDAMYWYRQDPGQGLRLIYYSQIVNDFQKGDIAEGYSVSREKKESFPLTVTSAQKNPTAFYLCASSPRTGRSSYEQYFGPGTRLTVT.

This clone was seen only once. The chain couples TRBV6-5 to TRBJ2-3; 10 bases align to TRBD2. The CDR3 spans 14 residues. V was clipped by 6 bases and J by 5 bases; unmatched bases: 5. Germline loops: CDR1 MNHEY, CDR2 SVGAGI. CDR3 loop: CASSQREGRDTQYF. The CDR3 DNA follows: TGTGCCAGCAGCCAGCGGGAGGGCCGAGATACGCAGTATTTT.

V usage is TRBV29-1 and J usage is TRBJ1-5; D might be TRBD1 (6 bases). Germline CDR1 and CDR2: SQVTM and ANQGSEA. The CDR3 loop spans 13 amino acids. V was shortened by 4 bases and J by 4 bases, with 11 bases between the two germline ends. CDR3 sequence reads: CSVGQAPNQPQHF. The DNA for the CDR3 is TGCAGCGTTGGACAGGCCCCTAATCAGCCCCAGCATTTT.

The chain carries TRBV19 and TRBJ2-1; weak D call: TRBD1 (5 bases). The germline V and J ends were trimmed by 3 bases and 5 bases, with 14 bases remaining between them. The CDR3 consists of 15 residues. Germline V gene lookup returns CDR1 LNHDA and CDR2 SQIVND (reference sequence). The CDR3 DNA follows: TGTGCCAGTAGTATGGGTCAGGGTCGGGACAATGAGCAGTTCTTC. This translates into CASSMGQGRDNEQFF.

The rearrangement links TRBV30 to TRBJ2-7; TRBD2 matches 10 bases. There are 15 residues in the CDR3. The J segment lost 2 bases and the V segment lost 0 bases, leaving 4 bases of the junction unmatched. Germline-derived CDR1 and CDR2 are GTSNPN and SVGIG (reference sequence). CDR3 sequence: CAWSVGLAGAYEQYF. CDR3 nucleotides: TGTGCCTGGAGTGTAGGGCTAGCGGGAGCCTACGAGCAGTACTTC.

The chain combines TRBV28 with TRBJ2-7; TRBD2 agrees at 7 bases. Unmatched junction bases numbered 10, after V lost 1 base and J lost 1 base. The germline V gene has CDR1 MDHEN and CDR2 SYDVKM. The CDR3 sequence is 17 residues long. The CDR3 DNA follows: TGTGCCAGCAGTTTATACGCGGGAGAAATACAATCCTACGAGCAGTACTTC. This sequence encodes CASSLYAGEIQSYEQYF.

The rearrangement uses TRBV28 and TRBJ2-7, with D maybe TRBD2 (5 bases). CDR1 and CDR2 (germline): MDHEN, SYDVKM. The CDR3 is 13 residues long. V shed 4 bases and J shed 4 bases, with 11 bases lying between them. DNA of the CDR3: TGTGCCAGCAGTTCAGCGGCCCTATACGAGCAGTACTTC. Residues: CASSSAALYEQYF. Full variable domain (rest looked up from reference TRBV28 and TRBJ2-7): DVKVTQSSRYLVKRTGEKVFLECVQDMDHENMFWYRQDPGLGLRLIYFSYDVKMKEKGDIPEGYSVSREKKERFSLILESASTNQTSMYLCASSSAALYEQYFGPGTRLTVT.

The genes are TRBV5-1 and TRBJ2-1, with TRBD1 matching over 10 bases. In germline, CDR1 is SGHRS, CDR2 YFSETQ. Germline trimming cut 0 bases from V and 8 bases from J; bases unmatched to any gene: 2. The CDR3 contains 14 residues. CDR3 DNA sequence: TGCGCCAGCAGCTTGGAGACAGGGGGCGATGAGCAGTTCTTC. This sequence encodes CASSLETGGDEQFF.

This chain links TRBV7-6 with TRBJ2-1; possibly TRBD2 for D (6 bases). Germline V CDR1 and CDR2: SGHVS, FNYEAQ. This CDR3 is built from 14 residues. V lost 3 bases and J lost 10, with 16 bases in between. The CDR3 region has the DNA TGTGCCAGCAGCTTGGCAACCGGGGGTGGCGAGCAGTTCTTC. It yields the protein CASSLATGGGEQFF.

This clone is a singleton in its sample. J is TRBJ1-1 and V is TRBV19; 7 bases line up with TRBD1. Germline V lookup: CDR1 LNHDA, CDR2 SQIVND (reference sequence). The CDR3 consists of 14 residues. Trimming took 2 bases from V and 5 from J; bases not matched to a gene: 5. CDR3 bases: TGTGCCAGTAGTATAAGACAGGGCGAAACTGAAGCTTTCTTT. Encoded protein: CASSIRQGETEAFF.